These T cell receptor beta chains were read from a single sample in a study of monozygotic twins with inflammatory bowel disease. TCRdb reprocessed the 5' RACE reads and keeps a single row for each CDR3 protein, giving no DNA. The sample table includes some 440,000 distinct CDR3 sequences. The sequenced material came from blood. The receptors shown here come from a human donor with ulcerative colitis or Crohn's disease, or a healthy co-twin of an affected twin (not recorded which). The CDR3 runs from the conserved cysteine through the conserved F or W.

TRBV2	TRBJ1-1	CASHLQGNTEAFF
TRBV5-4	TRBJ1-4	CASSSPGQGPFF
TRBV7-8	TRBJ2-7	CASSPLGGLAGAYEQYF
TRBV7-9	TRBJ2-7	CASSSTGTPSYEQYF
TRBV11-2	TRBJ2-3	CASSPRTSGLNTDTQYF
TRBV7-9	TRBJ2-2	CASSHQESGELFF
TRBV18	TRBJ2-7	CASSPPNRERLYF
TRBV7-2	TRBJ2-3	CASSLAAGASTDTQYF
TRBV5-1	TRBJ2-7	CASSSSGTGVSYEQYF
TRBV5-1	TRBJ1-2	CASSLAGRPIPGPNYGYTF
TRBV3-1	TRBJ2-7	CASSRTDYEQYF
TRBV6-5	TRBJ2-2	CASSYPSSGRGSGELFF
TRBV9	TRBJ2-5	CASSVDLAGATQYF
TRBV3-1	TRBJ1-5	CASSQDLVQPQHF
TRBV5-1	TRBJ1-2	CASSLLGTASGYGYTF
TRBV5-4	TRBJ2-3	CASSSKDRGTDTQYF
TRBV5-1	TRBJ1-1	CASSIDRNTEAFF
TRBV6-2/TRBV6-3	TRBJ2-5	CASSRTRGEQETQYF
TRBV5-4	TRBJ2-7	CASSLDGTGGHEQYF
TRBV7-2	TRBJ1-5	CASSQQGDFGQPQHF
TRBV12-5	TRBJ2-1	CASGDREDDEQFF
TRBV3-1	TRBJ1-6	CASSRGGYNSPLHF
TRBV7-9	TRBJ2-1	CASYTGLWGNEQFF
TRBV2	TRBJ2-6	CASSYYSGANVLTF
TRBV4-3	TRBJ1-3	CASSQDLISSGNTIYF
TRBV6-1	TRBJ2-1	CAYRGLVGNEQFF
TRBV29-1	TRBJ1-1	CSVGEGGATEAFF
TRBV6-2/TRBV6-3	TRBJ1-5	CASSSAGTANQPQHF
TRBV15	TRBJ2-6	CATSIGTGGANVLTF
TRBV12-3/TRBV12-4	TRBJ1-6	CASRSYNSPLHF
TRBV20-1	TRBJ1-5	CSARSAGGNQPQHF